This entry lists 13 T cell receptor beta chains sequenced from one sample in a study of regulatory and conventional T cells in RAG deficiency. The sorted conventional CD4+ T cells were CD25-low and CD127-high, with genomic DNA sequenced. Repertoires were generated with immunoSEQ multiplex PCR, while TCRdb's copy carries only in-frame clones and drops some. This repertoire shows around 29,000 clones, approximately 96% found once; its top ten account for about 0.4%. The data also belong to a second study, concerning regulatory T cells. That study reports: Amplification used 52 TRBV primers and 13 TRBJ primers.

Sequencing input: CD25- CD4+ T cells sorted from blood. The origin of the receptors is a human donor in good health.

This chain uses TRBV7-2 with TRBJ1-3; no clear D gene. With 5 bases removed from V and 4 bases from J, the gap between germline ends came to 15 bases. The germline CDR1 and CDR2 sequences are SGHTA and FQGNSA. The length of the CDR3 is 15 residues. The CDR3: CASSPMVAGGNTIYF. CDR3 nucleotide sequence: TGTGCCAGCAGCCCCATGGTAGCGGGGGGAAACACCATATATTTT.

This sequence joins TRBV11-2 and TRBJ2-1, with 9 bases that match TRBD2. Germline-derived CDR1 and CDR2 are SGHAT and FQNNGV. The V segment lost 6 bases and the J segment 4 bases; nucleotides outside the gene matches: 7. The CDR3 covers 15 residues. The CDR3 nucleotides are TGTGCCAGCAGGCCGACTAGCGGACGGTACAATGAGCAGTTCTTC. Amino acids: CASRPTSGRYNEQFF.

This sequence joins TRBV7-9 and TRBJ2-7; possible D gene TRBD1, 6 bases. The CDR3 spans 14 residues. CDR1 SEHNR and CDR2 FQNEAQ come from the germline V gene (reference sequence). The V end was cut by 5 bases, the J end by 3 bases, with 14 bases between. CDR3 region: CASSPGGRGYEQYF. The CDR3 DNA sequence: TGTGCCAGCAGCCCGGGCGGCAGGGGCTACGAGCAGTACTTC. Full variable domain (missing parts from reference TRBV7-9 and TRBJ2-7): DTGVSQNPRHKITKRGQNVTFRCDPISEHNRLYWYRQTLGQGPEFLTYFQNEAQLEKSRLLSDRFSAERPKGSFSTLEIQRTEQGDSAMYLCASSPGGRGYEQYFGPGTRLTVT.

The V call is TRBV18, the J call TRBJ2-1; 7 bases match TRBD1. From germline, CDR1 is KGHSH and CDR2 LQKENI. The CDR3 spans 13 residues. The V and J ends lost 5 bases and 6 bases, in that order; junction bases with no gene match: 4. The chain's CDR3 is CASSTDRANEQFF. The CDR3 region has the DNA TGTGCCAGCTCAACCGACAGGGCCAATGAGCAGTTCTTC.

In regard to this clone: The same CDR3 is also encoded by other DNA sequences in this sample. The chain is built from TRBV5-6 and TRBJ1-6; possibly TRBD1 for D (6 bases). Germline CDR1 reads SGHDT; CDR2 reads YYEEEE. The CDR3 runs 17 residues. Trimming stripped 0 bases from V and 0 bases from J, with 10 bases between. The CDR3: CASSLVQGSSYNSPLHF. The CDR3 DNA follows: TGTGCCAGCAGCTTGGTACAGGGAAGCTCCTATAATTCACCCCTCCACTTT.

The chain carries TRBV29-1 and TRBJ2-7; D is uncertain. Trimming pared 2 bases from V and 2 bases from J, leaving 13 bases between. The CDR3 runs to 14 residues. CDR1 SQVTM and CDR2 ANQGSEA come from the germline V gene. This chain's CDR3 is CSVEKTDRTYEQYF. For the CDR3, the DNA is TGCAGCGTTGAAAAAACAGACCGAACCTACGAGCAGTACTTC.

The gene calls are TRBV19 and TRBJ2-3; TRBD2 aligns across 7 bases. The CDR3 is made up of 13 amino acids. Germline loops: CDR1 LNHDA, CDR2 SQIVND (reference sequence). Trimming removed 5 bases from V and 1 base from J; junction bases left unmatched: 0. CDR3 nucleotide sequence: TGTGCCAGTAGTCGGGGGGGCACAGATACGCAGTATTTT. Its translation: CASSRGGTDTQYF.

The V gene is TRBV4-2, the J gene TRBJ2-1, with TRBD2 identical over 8 bases. Germline V CDR1 and CDR2: LGHNA, YNFKEQ. The junction had 7 bases not matched to a gene; V was cut back by 0 bases and J by 9 bases. The CDR3 has 15 residues. Here the CDR3 reads CASSQDSGGGGEQFF. CDR3 DNA sequence: TGTGCCAGCAGCCAAGATTCGGGGGGGGGCGGTGAGCAGTTCTTC.

The chain links TRBV5-1 to TRBJ2-5; maybe TRBD2 (5 bases). The CDR3 runs 18 residues. Per the germline V gene, CDR1 is SGHRS and CDR2 is YFSETQ. Trimming stripped 4 bases from V and 5 bases from J, with 27 bases between. The CDR3 here is CASSLAAGRANSGETQYF. The CDR3 nucleotides read TGCGCCAGCAGCCTAGCAGCTGGGAGAGCTAACTCCGGGGAGACCCAGTACTTC. The full variable domain, with the rest looked up from reference TRBV5-1 and TRBJ2-5, is KAGVTQTPRYLIKTRGQQVTLSCSPISGHRSVSWYQQTPGQGLQFLFEYFSETQRNKGNFPGRFSGRQFSNSRSEMNVSTLELGDSALYLCASSLAAGRANSGETQYFGPGTRLLVL.

This clone was observed a single time. CDR3 region: CASSDPTNSNQPQHF. For the CDR3, the DNA is TGTGCCAGCAGTGACCCGACAAATAGCAATCAGCCCCAGCATTTT. V gene TRBV2 combines with J gene TRBJ1-5; D unresolved. The V and J ends lost 3 bases and 0 bases respectively, with 9 bases between them. Germline V CDR1 and CDR2: SNHLY, FYNNEI. CDR3 length equals 15 residues.

V and J are TRBV6-1 and TRBJ1-2; 7 bases align to TRBD1. Germline-derived CDR1 and CDR2 are MNHNS and SASEGT. The CDR3 length is 15 residues. V lost 8 bases, J lost 0 bases, and 9 bases stayed unmatched. The CDR3, as DNA: TGTGCCAGCGAGAGACAGGGTAAAGCTAACTATGGCTACACCTTC. Protein product: CASERQGKANYGYTF.

About this clone itself: Other DNA sequences in this specimen translate into the identical CDR3. CDR3 in DNA: TGTGCCAGCAGTTACTCGACAGGGGGCCCCGGAAACACCATATATTTT. It encodes CASSYSTGGPGNTIYF. The chain has TRBV6-5 and TRBJ1-3; 10 bases map to TRBD1. This CDR3 has 16 residues. V was clipped by 0 bases and J by 4 bases; unmatched bases: 3. Germline V gene lookup returns CDR1 MNHEY and CDR2 SVGAGI.

The rearrangement joins TRBV5-4 to TRBJ2-6, with no clear D. CDR3 length: 15 amino acids. The V end lost 2 bases, the J end lost 0 bases, and 6 bases lay between the germline ends. Germline loops: CDR1 SGHNT, CDR2 YYREEE (reference sequence). The CDR3 coding sequence is TGTGCCAGCAGCTTTCCGTCCTCTGGGGCCAACGTCCTGACTTTC. It specifies CASSFPSSGANVLTF.